The present entry profiles one TCR beta chain with its context. The target of this receptor is not known. The sample holds no much larger clone one base away, and base qualities are not on file. Patients with autoimmune disease history or receiving systemic immunosuppression were excluded from the trial. Peripheral blood for TCR sequencing was drawn from every dose cohort at baseline, at cycle 4 day 1 and at cycle 7 day 1. The samples were drawn from a first-in-human, open-label, multicenter phase I dose-escalation trial of ivuxolimab. The trial enrolled adults with locally advanced or metastatic head and neck squamous cell, hepatocellular, melanoma or renal cell carcinoma. CD4+ and CD8+ T cells were sorted separately from peripheral blood before TCR sequencing. The sample belongs to a study of OX40 agonist ivuxolimab in advanced cancers. Turning to the overall study: The costimulatory receptor OX40 (CD134) was targeted by ivuxolimab, a fully human IgG2 agonistic monoclonal antibody. The paper reports the monotherapy dose-escalation portion (N = 52 patients) of the phase I ivuxolimab trial. Of the roughly 52 dose-escalation patients, hepatocellular carcinoma was present in 19, melanoma in approximately 15, renal cell carcinoma in 9 and head and neck cancer in 9. The dose-escalation cohort was around 83% male with a mean age of about 60 years, ranging from roughly 23 to 90. Partial responses were achieved by three dose-escalation patients, of whom one had hepatocellular carcinoma and two had cutaneous melanoma. Peripheral TCRbeta sequencing aimed to test whether ivuxolimab altered TCR sequence diversity and caused clonal T-cell expansion. Intravenous ivuxolimab was administered to patients every 2 weeks at six dose levels: 0.01, 0.1, 0.3, 1.5, 3 and 10 mg/kg. Patients were allowed to have had prior anti-PD-1, anti-PD-L1 or anti-CTLA-4 therapy, and around 40% of the dose-escalation patients had previously received checkpoint inhibitors. Overall study outcomes, separate from this receptor: At doses of 0.1 to 3.0 mg/kg, clonal expansion of both CD4+ and CD8+ T cells in blood was seen between baseline and week 6. Low levels of normalized T-cell clonal expansion were also shown by some nonresponding patients. The antigen specificity of the clonally expanded peripheral T cells was not determined. Partial responders in the 0.1-3.0 mg/kg groups had among the lowest normalized peripheral clonal expansion, especially among CD8+ T cells. On average, CD8+ T cells showed more expanded clones than CD4+ T cells after ivuxolimab.

Genomic DNA was isolated from the sorted cells so that the TCRbeta CDR3 region could be sequenced. The immunoSEQ Assay was used to sequence the TCRbeta CDR3 regions. Entries here come from immuneACCESS through TCRdb and include only in-frame sequences with V and J called. Some clones fail to appear in such tables; in the studies checked, an unresolved V gene covers under half of the shortfall, and the cause of the remainder is unknown. The sample table lists around 70,000 clones, roughly 90% of them with a count of one. Roughly 0.98% of the sample is held by the ten biggest clonotypes. The TCR originated in an adult with an advanced solid tumor such as melanoma, head and neck, liver or kidney cancer. This sample comprised CD4+ or CD8+ T cells sorted from blood, obtained in a trial of the OX40 agonist ivuxolimab.

The bases read TGTGCCAGCAGTCGCGCCCGGGTTCAAAGCAATCAGCCCCAGCATTTT. The translation is CASSRARVQSNQPQHF. The rearrangement combines TRBV28 with TRBJ1-5, with the D segment identity uncertain. V loses 5 bases of germline sequence and J loses 1 base, and the interval between the two ends is 15 bases. From cysteine to phenylalanine, the CDR3 is 16 amino acids long. The read is trimmed to its CDR3 DNA, 48 bases read in frame from base 1. Reading the germline V gene gives CDR1 MDHEN and CDR2 SYDVKM.